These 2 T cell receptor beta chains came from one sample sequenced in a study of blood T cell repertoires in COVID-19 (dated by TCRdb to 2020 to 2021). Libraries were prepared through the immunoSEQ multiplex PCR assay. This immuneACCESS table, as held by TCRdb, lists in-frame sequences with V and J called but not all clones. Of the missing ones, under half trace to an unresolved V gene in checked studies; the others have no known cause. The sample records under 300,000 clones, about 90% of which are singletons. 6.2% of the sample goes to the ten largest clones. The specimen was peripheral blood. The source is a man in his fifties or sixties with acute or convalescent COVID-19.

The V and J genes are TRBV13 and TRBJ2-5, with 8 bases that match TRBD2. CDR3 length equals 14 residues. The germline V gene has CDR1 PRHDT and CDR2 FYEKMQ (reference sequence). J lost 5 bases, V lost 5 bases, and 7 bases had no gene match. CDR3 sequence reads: CASSAREGMETQYF. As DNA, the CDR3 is TGTGCCAGCAGCGCCCGGGAGGGGATGGAGACCCAGTACTTC.

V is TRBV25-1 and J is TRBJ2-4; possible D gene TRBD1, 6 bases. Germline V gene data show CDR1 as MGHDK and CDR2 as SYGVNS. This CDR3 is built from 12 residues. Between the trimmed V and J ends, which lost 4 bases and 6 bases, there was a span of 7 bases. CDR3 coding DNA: TGTGCCAGCAGTGTGGGGGCAAACATTCAGTACTTC. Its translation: CASSVGANIQYF.